Presented here are 17 T cell receptor beta chains from one specimen sequenced in a study of blood T cell repertoires in COVID-19. The assay was immunoSEQ multiplex PCR, and TCRdb's table has in-frame clones only and misses some. The sample has approximately 150,000 clones; about 87% are singletons. The sequenced material came from peripheral blood. These receptors originate from a woman in her forties or fifties with acute or convalescent COVID-19.

The chain is built from TRBV7-2 and TRBJ1-2; TRBD1 matches at 8 bases. Germline CDR1 is SGHTA and CDR2 is FQGNSA. With 5 bases clipped from V and 8 bases from J, the junction kept 10 bases outside the gene matches. There are 14 residues in the CDR3. DNA for the CDR3: TGTGCCAGCAGCCCCGGACAGGGCGGGCAAGGCTACACCTTC. Translating it yields CASSPGQGGQGYTF.

The count of this clone is one. This sequence joins TRBV11-2 and TRBJ1-2; 9 bases match TRBD1. Germline V lookup: CDR1 SGHAT, CDR2 FQNNGV. Trimming removed 3 bases from V and 8 bases from J; junction bases left unmatched: 10. The CDR3 length is 15 residues. The CDR3 sequence is CASSFVRDRDLGYTF. The CDR3 DNA follows: TGTGCCAGCAGCTTCGTCCGGGACAGGGATTTAGGCTACACCTTC.

The rearrangement joins TRBV5-4 to TRBJ1-4, with TRBD1 identical over 8 bases. CDR1 SGHNT and CDR2 YYREEE come from the germline V gene (reference sequence). The CDR3 contains 16 residues. The junction had 4 bases not matched to a gene; V was cut back by 1 base and J by 2 bases. The CDR3 region is CASSLSWTGTNEKLFF. CDR3 nucleotides: TGTGCCAGCAGCTTGTCTTGGACAGGGACTAATGAAAAACTGTTTTTT.

V and J are TRBV29-1 and TRBJ1-1; the D is unclear. Germline assignment: CDR1 SQVTM and CDR2 ANQGSEA. V lost 3 bases, J lost 4 bases, and 9 bases lay in between. The CDR3 extends over 12 amino acids. CDR3 loop: CSVDWAPTEAFF. The CDR3 bases are TGCAGCGTTGATTGGGCACCCACTGAAGCTTTCTTT.

The gene calls are TRBV29-1 and TRBJ2-1; D possibly corresponds to TRBD1 (5 bases). The V and J ends lost 3 bases and 5 bases respectively, with 11 bases between them. The CDR3 spans 13 residues. Germline CDR1 and CDR2: SQVTM and ANQGSEA. The CDR3 protein is CSVDRVANNEQFF. CDR3 sequence (DNA): TGCAGCGTTGACAGGGTGGCTAACAATGAGCAGTTCTTC.

The chain is built from TRBV10-2 and TRBJ2-3, with 13 bases aligning to TRBD2. The germline V gene encodes CDR1 WSHSY and CDR2 SAAADI. V was clipped by 3 bases and J by 7 bases; unmatched bases: 7. This CDR3 region has 16 residues. CDR3 protein: CASSDWTSGGSNTQYF. CDR3 nucleotides: TGCGCCAGCAGTGACTGGACTAGCGGGGGATCAAATACGCAGTATTTT.

This chain joins TRBV2 and TRBJ2-1, with 12 bases aligning to TRBD2. The CDR3 consists of 14 residues. Trimming at V came to 5 bases and at J to 6 bases, leaving 2 bases not matched to a gene. Germline CDR1 SNHLY, CDR2 FYNNEI. The CDR3 DNA follows: TGTGCCAGCAGTCGGACTAGCGGGGCCAATGAGCAGTTCTTC. Translation: CASSRTSGANEQFF.

CDR3 nucleotide sequence: TGTGCCAGCAGCTCTCTACAGGGGAATGAGCAGTTCTTC. Amino acids: CASSSLQGNEQFF. The V call is TRBV11-2, the J call TRBJ2-1, with TRBD1 identical over 7 bases. J was trimmed by 7 bases and V by 4 bases; bases with no gene match: 4. This CDR3 has 13 amino acids. Germline lookup yields CDR1 SGHAT and CDR2 FQNNGV.

The rearrangement links TRBV5-6 to TRBJ1-5, with 7 bases identical to TRBD1. CDR1 is SGHDT, CDR2 YYEEEE, per germline. Losses at the gene ends were 1 base for V and 5 bases for J; bases not matched to a gene: 6. There are 15 residues in the CDR3. CDR3 in amino acids: CASSLLQGSDQPQHF. The DNA for the CDR3 is TGTGCCAGCAGCTTGTTACAGGGGAGCGATCAGCCCCAGCATTTT.

The CDR3: CASSDGQGKAFF. In nucleotides, the CDR3 is TGTGCCAGCAGTGATGGACAGGGGAAAGCTTTCTTT. V and J are TRBV6-4 and TRBJ1-1; TRBD1 matches 9 bases. Germline V gene lookup returns CDR1 MRHNA and CDR2 SNTAGT. The CDR3 has 12 residues. The trim removed 3 bases at V and 9 bases at J, leaving 2 bases unmatched.

The rearrangement joins TRBV6-5 to TRBJ2-2; the D is unclear. CDR3 length: 13 amino acids. Trimming removed 1 base from V and 7 bases from J, with 7 bases in between. Germline assignment: CDR1 MNHEY and CDR2 SVGAGI. CDR3 in amino acids: CASSYLSLGELFF. CDR3 coding DNA: TGTGCCAGCAGTTACTTGTCCCTCGGGGAGCTGTTTTTT.

The chain joins TRBV30 to TRBJ2-1; 10 bases line up with TRBD2. The CDR3 totals 16 residues. Germline lookup yields CDR1 GTSNPN and CDR2 SVGIG (reference sequence). Trimming removed 2 bases from V and 9 bases from J; junction bases left unmatched: 13. The CDR3: CAWSLRRLAGVGEQFF. The CDR3 coding sequence is TGTGCCTGGAGTCTCAGGAGGCTAGCGGGAGTGGGTGAGCAGTTCTTC.

This rearrangement joins TRBV5-6 to TRBJ2-7; D is ambiguous. Deletions cut 4 bases from V and 3 bases from J, with 14 bases between. The CDR3 consists of 14 residues. Germline values: CDR1 SGHDT, CDR2 YYEEEE. The CDR3 loop reads CASSPRVSLYEQYF. Here the CDR3 DNA reads TGTGCCAGCAGCCCCCGGGTTAGCCTCTACGAGCAGTACTTC.

The chain couples TRBV12-5 to TRBJ2-1; 13 bases fit TRBD2. The CDR3 runs 14 residues. Germline V gene lookup returns CDR1 LGHNT and CDR2 FRNRAP. V was pared by 9 bases and J by 6 bases, with 5 bases of the junction left unmatched. The CDR3 here is CASVRTSGSNEQFF. For the CDR3, the DNA is TGTGCTAGCGTCCGGACTAGCGGGAGCAATGAGCAGTTCTTC.

J is TRBJ2-4 and V is TRBV28; a possible D gene is TRBD1 (5 bases). V shed 5 bases and J shed 0 bases, with 14 bases lying between them. The CDR3 extends over 16 amino acids. Per germline, CDR1 MDHEN and CDR2 SYDVKM. DNA of the CDR3: TGTGCCAGCAGTGAAGGGGTAGGGCCAGCCAAAAACATTCAGTACTTC. It codes for CASSEGVGPAKNIQYF.

The gene calls are TRBV18 and TRBJ2-5; possibly TRBD2 for D (5 bases). The V gene lost 2 bases and the J gene lost 1 base, with 8 bases spanning the gap. This CDR3 is built from 14 residues. Germline V gene data show CDR1 as KGHSH and CDR2 as LQKENI. This CDR3 is CASSPSGLQETQYF. The DNA for the CDR3 is TGTGCCAGCTCACCATCAGGACTCCAAGAGACCCAGTACTTC. The entire variable domain, with the rest obtained from reference TRBV18 and TRBJ2-5, is as follows: NAGVMQNPRHLVRRRGQEARLRCSPMKGHSHVYWYRQLPEEGLKFMVYLQKENIIDESGMPKERFSAEFPKEGPSILRIQQVVRGDSAAYFCASSPSGLQETQYFGPGTRLLVL.

The chain uses TRBV5-6 and TRBJ1-3; 10 bases are a match to TRBD1. There are 16 residues in the CDR3. V lost 4 bases, J lost 5 bases, and 9 bases stayed unmatched. Germline V CDR1 and CDR2: SGHDT, YYEEEE. CDR3 sequence: CASSRGGQGSRNTIYF. CDR3 nucleotides: TGTGCCAGCAGCCGAGGGGGACAGGGGAGCCGAAACACCATATATTTT.